These 17 T cell receptor beta chains were all obtained from the same sample, sequenced in a study of T-cell reconstitution after alpha-beta-depleted transplantation in children. TCRbeta library preparation incorporated unique molecular identifiers. MiXCR, run by TCRdb on the PCR reads, gives a single entry per CDR3 protein. The table shows 200,000 to 250,000 distinct CDR3 sequences, with around 7.8% occurring only once. Sequencing was performed on PBMCs, mostly from graft donor cells, taken 180 days after TCRalphabeta/CD19-depleted stem cell transplant. Every receptor here comes from a male patient aged 10-17 years who had a stem cell transplant for acute lymphoblastic leukemia, so the T cells may come from the graft donor.

This clonotype has just a few counts. The chain has TRBV4-3 and TRBJ2-7; weak D call: TRBD2 (6 bases). V was shortened by 0 bases and J by 3 bases, with 9 bases between the two germline ends. The CDR3 contains 14 residues. Germline-derived CDR1 and CDR2 are LGHNA and YSLEER. The CDR3 region is CASSQDNGGYEQYF. For the CDR3, the DNA is TGCGCCAGCAGCCAAGATAACGGGGGCTACGAGCAGTACTTC.

In this sample, this clonotype turned up many times. The rearrangement joins TRBV12-3 or TRBV12-4 to TRBJ1-2; D is perhaps TRBD1 (6 bases). The CDR3 is 14 residues long. V lost 3 bases to trimming and J lost 5 bases, with 13 bases between them. The CDR3 DNA reads as TGTGCCAGCAGTTTTACAGGGAGGGCGTATGGCTACACCTTC. Amino acids: CASSFTGRAYGYTF.

This sequence joins TRBV4-1 and TRBJ1-2; no firm D call. Germline lookup yields CDR1 MGHRA and CDR2 YSYEKL. The V gene lost 0 bases and the J gene lost 6 bases, with 8 bases spanning the gap. The CDR3 is made up of 13 amino acids. This CDR3 is CASSQERWDGYTF. The DNA of the CDR3 is TGCGCCAGCAGCCAAGAAAGGTGGGATGGCTACACCTTC.

This clonotype has ten or more counts. This chain links TRBV15 with TRBJ2-2; TRBD2 agrees at 7 bases. The J segment lost 5 bases and the V segment lost 0 bases, leaving 3 bases of the junction unmatched. This CDR3 comprises 15 residues. The germline gives CDR1 LNHNV, CDR2 YYDKDF (reference sequence). In DNA form, the CDR3 reads TGTGCCACCAGCAGAGAGGGAGGGCTAACCGGGGAGCTGTTTTTT. Protein: CATSREGGLTGELFF.

This clonotype was seen ten or more times. DNA for the CDR3: TGTGCCAGCTCACCATCGTCCAGGGATGGAGTCACAGATACGCAGTATTTT. It encodes CASSPSSRDGVTDTQYF. The chain has TRBV18 and TRBJ2-3; a weak D match, TRBD1 (5 bases). Trimming cost V 2 bases and J 2 bases, with 17 bases left between them. CDR1 KGHSH and CDR2 LQKENI come from the germline V gene. CDR3 length: 17 amino acids.

This clonotype was seen ten or more times. The V gene is TRBV12-3 or TRBV12-4, the J gene TRBJ1-6; D perhaps matches TRBD1 (5 bases). Trimming shortened V by 7 bases and J by 4 bases, and 26 bases separated the two germline ends. CDR3 length: 19 amino acids. DNA for the CDR3: TGTGCCAGCACCAATCTCCCCCTCGGGGGGGGTTCTTATAATTCACCCCTCCACTTT. As protein: CASTNLPLGGGSYNSPLHF.

This clonotype occurred a few times. The rearrangement uses TRBV5-4 and TRBJ2-5; a possible D gene is TRBD2 (5 bases). V shed 3 bases and J shed 4 bases, with 22 bases lying between them. The CDR3 totals 17 residues. Germline-derived CDR1 and CDR2 are SGHNT and YYREEE (reference sequence). The CDR3 reads CASSSLVGPVEGETQYF. As DNA, the CDR3 is TGTGCCAGCAGCTCCCTGGTGGGCCCCGTTGAGGGAGAGACCCAGTACTTC.

Note on this clonotype: This could be a read error, since a much larger clone is one nucleotide away. The chain joins TRBV5-5 to TRBJ2-7; D may be TRBD2 (5 bases). Germline CDR1 is SGHKS and CDR2 is YYEKEE (reference sequence). The CDR3 runs 15 residues. CDR3: CASSPRDWTSYGQYF. DNA for the CDR3: TGTGCCAGCAGCCCCCGGGATTGGACTTCCTACGGGCAGTACTTC.

This clonotype was counted at least ten times. The chain uses TRBV11-1 and TRBJ2-1; 9 bases are a match to TRBD2. The CDR3 totals 18 residues. V lost 2 bases to trimming and J lost 4 bases; unmatched junction nucleotides: 12. Germline V CDR1 and CDR2: SGHAT, FQDESV (reference sequence). Here the CDR3 DNA reads TGTGCCAGCAGCTTACCTTTTAGCGGGAGTGACCCATACAATGAGCAGTTCTTC. It encodes CASSLPFSGSDPYNEQFF.

There are many counts of this clonotype. The J gene is TRBJ2-6, the V gene TRBV3-1, with D possibly being TRBD1 or TRBD2 (5 bases each). The CDR3 consists of 15 residues. CDR1 and CDR2 from the germline V gene are LGHDT and YNNKEL (reference sequence). The germline V and J ends were trimmed by 4 bases and 5 bases, with 12 bases remaining between them. CDR3 sequence reads: CASSPRDGWANVLTF. In DNA form, the CDR3 reads TGTGCCAGCAGCCCTCGGGACGGATGGGCCAACGTCCTGACTTTC.

At least ten counts were recorded for this clonotype. This chain links TRBV3-1 with TRBJ2-2; D perhaps matches TRBD2 (6 bases). Germline V gene sequence: CDR1 LGHDT, CDR2 YNNKEL (reference sequence). Trimming removed 1 base at V and 0 bases at J, with 6 bases between. This CDR3 has 15 residues. The CDR3 protein is CASSQAGANTGELFF. The CDR3 region has the DNA TGTGCCAGCAGCCAAGCGGGGGCGAACACCGGGGAGCTGTTTTTT.

There are many counts of this clonotype. The V call is TRBV5-1, the J call TRBJ2-7, with a tentative D call TRBD2 (7 bases). The CDR3 has 15 residues. V gave up 4 bases and J gave up 5 bases, with 19 bases separating them. CDR1 SGHRS and CDR2 YFSETQ come from the germline V gene. As DNA, the CDR3 is TGCGCCAGCAGCCCCCAAGGGAGGGGGAGGGACGAGCAGTACTTC. Residues: CASSPQGRGRDEQYF.

The chain carries TRBV15 and TRBJ2-2; D might be TRBD2 (6 bases). The CDR3 covers 18 residues. Looked up from germline, CDR1 is LNHNV and CDR2 is YYDKDF (reference sequence). Trimming stripped 1 base from V and 3 bases from J, with 18 bases between. In DNA form, the CDR3 reads TGTGCCACCAGCAGAGGAGGGTTGGCGGGACTGGACACCGGGGAGCTGTTTTTT. Translating it yields CATSRGGLAGLDTGELFF.

Concerning this clonotype: One end of the junction is discordant with germline, which a read error may explain. The chain has TRBV6-6 and TRBJ2-4; TRBD2 matches 9 bases. Germline V gene sequence: CDR1 MNHNY, CDR2 SVGAGI (reference sequence). The CDR3 loop spans 11 amino acids. CDR3 sequence: CASSYGAGGNF. CDR3 DNA: TGTGCCAGCAGTTACGGGGCGGGGGGGAACTTC.

Regarding this clonotype: A read error may be the cause here, since a much bigger clone is one base away. The chain is built from TRBV6-2 or TRBV6-3 and TRBJ2-3; 7 nucleotides align to TRBD1. The V segment lost 6 bases and the J segment 10 bases; nucleotides outside the gene matches: 7. This CDR3 contains 12 residues. CDR1 and CDR2 from the germline V gene are MNHEY and SVGEGT. CDR3 sequence (DNA): TGTGCCAGCAGGCAAACAGGGGTCGCGCAGTATTTT. Translating gives CASRQTGVAQYF.

This clonotype has at least ten counts. The rearrangement links TRBV20-1 to TRBJ1-3; D may be TRBD1 (5 bases). Germline V gene lookup returns CDR1 DFQATT and CDR2 SNEGSKA (reference sequence). V was clipped by 6 bases and J by 0 bases, with 18 bases between them. The CDR3 loop spans 16 amino acids. This CDR3 is CSAIHGAVPSGNTIYF. In DNA, the CDR3 is TGCAGTGCAATACATGGGGCCGTCCCCTCTGGAAACACCATATATTTT.

This clonotype has ten or more counts. The chain links TRBV10-3 to TRBJ2-7; 7 nucleotides align to TRBD1. J was trimmed by 0 bases and V by 2 bases; bases with no gene match: 4. Germline V CDR1 and CDR2: ENHRY, SYGVKD. The CDR3 contains 15 residues. The CDR3 loop is CAISEGQVSSYEQYF. CDR3 sequence (DNA): TGTGCCATCAGTGAGGGACAGGTCAGCTCCTACGAGCAGTACTTC.